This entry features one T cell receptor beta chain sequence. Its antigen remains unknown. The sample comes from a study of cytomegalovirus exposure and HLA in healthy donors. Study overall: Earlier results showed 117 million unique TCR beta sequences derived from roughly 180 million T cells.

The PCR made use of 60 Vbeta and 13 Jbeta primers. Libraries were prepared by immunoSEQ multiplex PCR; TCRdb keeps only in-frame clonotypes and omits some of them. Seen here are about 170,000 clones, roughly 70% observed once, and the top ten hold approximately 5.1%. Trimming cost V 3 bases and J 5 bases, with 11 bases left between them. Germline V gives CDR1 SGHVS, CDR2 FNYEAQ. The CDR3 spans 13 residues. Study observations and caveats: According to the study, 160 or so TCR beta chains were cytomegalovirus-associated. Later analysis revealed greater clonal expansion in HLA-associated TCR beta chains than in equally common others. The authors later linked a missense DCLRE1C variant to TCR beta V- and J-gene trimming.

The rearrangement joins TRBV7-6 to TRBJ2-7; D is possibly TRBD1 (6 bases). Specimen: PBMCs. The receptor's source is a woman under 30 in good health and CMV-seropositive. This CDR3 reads CASSLFQGNEQYF. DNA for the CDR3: TGTGCCAGCAGCTTGTTTCAGGGGAACGAGCAGTACTTC.